These T cell receptor beta chains were read from a single sample in a study of T-cell reconstitution after alpha-beta-depleted transplantation in children. One entry per CDR3 protein results from TCRdb running MiXCR on the PCR reads. Among approximately 800,000 distinct CDR3 sequences listed, less than 20% were seen once. The sequences come from PBMCs, mostly from graft donor cells, collected 360 days after TCRalphabeta/CD19-depleted stem cell transplant. The receptors were sampled from a male patient younger than 18 who had a stem cell transplant for acute lymphoblastic leukemia, so the T cells may come from the graft donor. CDR3s include the opening cysteine and the closing phenylalanine or tryptophan. Fields, in order: J gene, D gene, V gene, clone size, CDR3 protein, CDR3 DNA. A D gene is named only where the DNA matches it firmly. Size tells how often a clone was seen (once, few, many) or the class of an expanded clone, and some rows leave it out.

TRBJ2-4	.	TRBV7-9	.	CASSLYRDSKNIQYF	TGTGCCAGCAGCCTTTACAGGGACTCCAAAAACATTCAGTACTTC
TRBJ2-7	TRBD1	TRBV18	once	CASSPVIGQGIHYEQYF	TGTGCCAGCTCACCAGTAATAGGACAGGGGATTCATTACGAGCAGTACTTC
TRBJ2-5	TRBD2	TRBV12-3/TRBV12-4	.	CASRASGQETQYF	TGTGCCAGCAGGGCTAGCGGCCAAGAGACCCAGTACTTC
TRBJ1-1	TRBD1	TRBV20-1	.	CSANTGQGNPEAFF	TGCAGTGCCAACACAGGACAGGGGAACCCTGAAGCTTTCTTT
TRBJ2-7	.	TRBV5-1	few	CASSAATGAFYEQYF	TGCGCCAGCAGCGCGGCGACAGGAGCGTTCTACGAGCAGTACTTC
TRBJ2-1	.	TRBV9	once	CASSVRVVAAEQFF	TGTGCCAGCAGCGTAAGGGTTGTGGCGGCCGAGCAGTTCTTC
TRBJ1-4	.	TRBV7-7	few	CASSSDTHEKLFF	TGTGCCAGCAGCTCCGACACCCATGAAAAACTGTTTTTT
TRBJ1-1	TRBD1	TRBV6-4	.	CASSARTGGRTEAFF	TGTGCCAGCAGTGCCCGGACAGGGGGCAGAACTGAAGCTTTCTTT
TRBJ2-3	.	TRBV19	few	CASRPPLRGGTDTQYF	TGTGCCAGTAGGCCCCCGTTGCGGGGTGGCACAGATACGCAGTATTTT
TRBJ2-5	TRBD2	TRBV5-1	.	CASSYPWLADKETQYF	TGCGCCAGCAGCTATCCGTGGCTAGCGGACAAAGAGACCCAGTACTTC
TRBJ2-2	.	TRBV18	many	CASSPQQGWTGELFF	TGTGCCAGCTCACCACAACAGGGTTGGACCGGGGAGCTGTTTTTT
TRBJ2-7	.	TRBV5-1	.	CASSLGTPGDEQYF	TGCGCCAGCAGCTTGGGGACGCCGGGAGATGAGCAGTACTTC
TRBJ1-2	.	TRBV11-2	.	CASSLGPIRGYTF	TGTGCCAGCAGCTTAGGGCCAATCCGCGGCTACACCTTC
TRBJ1-4	TRBD1	TRBV5-1	.	CASSFRQGLPPNEKLFF	TGCGCCAGCAGCTTTAGACAGGGGCTCCCCCCTAATGAAAAACTGTTTTTT
TRBJ1-1	.	TRBV20-1	few	CSASFATEAFF	TGCAGTGCTAGCTTTGCCACTGAAGCTTTCTTT
TRBJ2-3	TRBD2	TRBV4-2	.	CASSQVGLGGTDTQYF	TGTGCCAGCAGCCAAGTAGGTCTCGGGGGGACAGATACGCAGTATTTT
TRBJ2-5	.	TRBV4-1	.	CASSQDGLAFEETQYF	TGCGCCAGCAGCCAAGATGGGCTAGCTTTCGAAGAGACCCAGTACTTC
TRBJ2-6	.	TRBV7-8	many	CASGRGLPSSSGANVLTF	TGTGCCTCGGGTCGGGGACTCCCTTCGAGCTCTGGGGCCAACGTCCTGACTTTC
TRBJ2-5	.	TRBV18	few	CASSPPYGGRAQETQYF	TGTGCCAGCTCACCACCGTATGGGGGGAGAGCCCAAGAGACCCAGTACTTC
TRBJ2-3	.	TRBV15	few	CATSRVGADTQYF	TGTGCCACCAGCAGAGTAGGGGCGGATACGCAGTATTTT
TRBJ2-5	TRBD2	TRBV11-2	few	CASSLRREVAGIQETQYF	TGTGCCAGCAGCTTAAGGAGGGAGGTAGCGGGCATTCAAGAGACCCAGTACTTC
TRBJ2-5	.	TRBV5-1	few	CASSLALTRYQETQYF	TGCGCCAGCAGCTTGGCCCTGACAAGGTACCAAGAGACCCAGTACTTC